The present T cell receptor (beta chain) was sequenced within a study of cytotoxic CD8 clonotypes in ibrutinib-treated CLL. Study as a whole: Response material was collected after a median around 12 months of treatment, range 6 to 36. Whole-study findings and limits: A difference in sampling times existed between sustained-remission and progressing patients. Baseline clonality exceeded age-matched healthy donors and tracked circulating CD8+ T-cell counts. Clonality was elevated at ibrutinib response and had returned toward baseline at progression.

Sequencing was performed with immunoSEQ multiplex PCR; in TCRdb, only in-frame clones are kept and a portion is missing. Of 97,000 or so clones in the sample, almost 80% are singletons; the top ten hold around 32%. This clone was seen only a few times. What it recognizes is unknown. The clonotype was recovered from a human donor with chronic lymphocytic leukemia. Source: PBMCs, taken after 12 months of ibrutinib treatment.

CDR3: CASSLQRGAYEQYF. In DNA, the CDR3 is TGTGCCAGCAGCCTTCAGCGGGGAGCCTACGAGCAGTACTTC. This sequence joins TRBV7-2 and TRBJ2-7; 7 nucleotides match TRBD2. V dropped 5 bases and J dropped 2; count of bases not matched to a gene: 6. Germline V lookup: CDR1 SGHTA, CDR2 FQGNSA. This CDR3 is built from 14 residues.